Described below is a single TCR beta chain sequence and its context. The antigen is unknown. Using immunoSEQ multiplex PCR, the repertoire was profiled, and TCRdb retains in-frame clones only, with some absent. The table records roughly 500,000 clones, 75% to 90% of them present only once. These data belong to a study of Ad26.COV2.S vaccination and SARS-CoV-2 variants. Study-level results: Those who received the vaccine showed greater spike-specific TCR breadth than those given placebo. Reported post-vaccination CD8+ and CD4+ T cell responses to spike showed substantial breadth.

V gave up 3 bases and J gave up 4 bases; unmatched junction bases: 3. The CDR3 covers 14 residues. CDR1 and CDR2 from the germline V gene are SGHKS and YYEKEE (reference sequence). Treatment reported: some 20 received Ad26.COV2.S at low or high dose, single or two shots; 5 received placebo; per-sample allocation not given. Sampling was performed 63 days after the first vaccine or placebo injection. The chain is built from TRBV5-5 and TRBJ1-1; 10 bases fit TRBD1. Source: peripheral blood, taken in a trial of Ad26.COV2.S vaccine versus placebo. The sequence was collected from a person between 18 and 65 years old who received the Ad26.COV2.S COVID-19 vaccine or a placebo. The CDR3 sequence: CASSSTGGPTEAFF. CDR3 bases: TGTGCCAGCAGCTCGACAGGGGGCCCCACTGAAGCTTTCTTT.